Listed here are 16 T cell receptor beta chains from one sample, sequenced in a study of blood T cell repertoires in COVID-19. Assay used: immunoSEQ multiplex PCR; TCRdb lists only in-frame clones, some missing. The table shows about 180,000 clones, with roughly four fifths occurring only once. The sequenced material came from peripheral blood. These receptors were obtained from a woman in her seventies with COVID-19, enrolled during active disease.

The chain links TRBV7-6 to TRBJ2-2; 12 bases line up with TRBD2. CDR1 is SGHVS, CDR2 FNYEAQ, per germline. This CDR3 has 15 amino acids. Unmatched junction bases numbered 5, after V lost 8 bases and J lost 4 bases. The DNA for the CDR3 is TGTGCCAGCTCTCTAGCGGGAGGGCGCACCGGGGAGCTGTTTTTT. Its translation: CASSLAGGRTGELFF.

The genes are TRBV24-1 and TRBJ1-1, with 9 bases lining up with TRBD1. The ends lost 3 bases at V and 4 bases at J; junction bases unmatched: 5. Germline V gene data show CDR1 as KGHDR and CDR2 as SFDVKD. The CDR3 extends over 15 amino acids. The CDR3: CATSDPGQGSTEAFF. The DNA of the CDR3 is TGTGCCACCAGTGATCCCGGACAGGGGTCCACTGAAGCTTTCTTT.

The chain has TRBV6-5 and TRBJ2-1; 9 bases align to TRBD1. Germline V gene data show CDR1 as MNHEY and CDR2 as SVGAGI. With 5 bases clipped from V and 7 bases from J, the junction kept 9 bases outside the gene matches. This CDR3 is 15 amino acids long. CDR3: CASSPRDRVGNEQFF. The CDR3 DNA reads as TGTGCCAGCAGTCCCCGGGACAGGGTGGGGAATGAGCAGTTCTTC.

V gene TRBV28 combines with J gene TRBJ1-2; maybe TRBD1 (6 bases). Germline V lookup: CDR1 MDHEN, CDR2 SYDVKM. The CDR3 spans 14 residues. Trimming removed 5 bases from V and 4 bases from J, with 14 bases in between. CDR3 in amino acids: CASSLVGRGYGYTF. CDR3 DNA: TGTGCCAGCAGTCTCGTGGGCAGGGGCTATGGCTACACCTTC.

This clone has a single count. The chain uses TRBV24-1 and TRBJ2-2, with a weak D call TRBD1 (6 bases). The CDR3 is made up of 17 amino acids. Germline CDR1 KGHDR, CDR2 SFDVKD. Trimming left V 4 bases short and J 1 base short, with 15 bases between. The CDR3 protein is CATSDSKTGLNTGELFF. The CDR3, as DNA: TGTGCCACCAGTGACTCTAAGACAGGCCTGAACACCGGGGAGCTGTTTTTT.

J is TRBJ2-3 and V is TRBV5-4; 11 bases map to TRBD2. This CDR3 is built from 17 residues. V trimming: 0 bases; J trimming: 3 bases; junction bases outside the gene matches: 6. The germline CDR1 and CDR2 sequences are SGHNT and YYREEE (reference sequence). The CDR3, as DNA: TGTGCCAGCAGCTTGGATGGTAGCGGGAGGGGTACAGATACGCAGTATTTT. It encodes CASSLDGSGRGTDTQYF.

The sample holds one count of this clone. A single base is all that separates this from a far larger clone, so a read error is likely. V is TRBV11-2 and J is TRBJ2-1; TRBD1 aligns across 9 bases. CDR1 is SGHAT and CDR2 is FQNNGV in the germline V gene. With V trimmed by 1 base and J by 6 bases, 1 base remained unmatched. The CDR3 length is 14 residues. The CDR3 protein is CASSLGDRVNEQFF. DNA of the CDR3: TGTGCCAGCAGCTTAGGGGACAGGGTCAATGAGCAGTTCTTC. Using reference TRBV11-2 and TRBJ2-1 for the parts outside the CDR3, the full variable domain is EAGVAQSPRYKIIEKRQSVAFWCNPISGHATLYWYQQILGQGPKLLIQFQNNGVVDDSQLPKDRFSAERLKGVDSTLKIQPAKLEDSAVYLCASSLGDRVNEQFFGPGTRLTVL.

CDR3 nucleotides: TGTGCCAGCAGGACACAGGGAGGGAGAAACACCGGGGAGCTGTTTTTT. Amino acids: CASRTQGGRNTGELFF. This chain uses TRBV28 with TRBJ2-2, with D perhaps matching TRBD2 (7 bases). The length of the CDR3 is 16 residues. Germline assignment: CDR1 MDHEN and CDR2 SYDVKM. The V and J ends lost 6 bases and 2 bases respectively, with 16 bases between them.

The V gene is TRBV19, the J gene TRBJ1-1; TRBD1 matches at 7 bases. The ends lost 2 bases at V and 0 bases at J; junction bases unmatched: 6. The CDR3 is made up of 16 amino acids. Looked up from germline, CDR1 is LNHDA and CDR2 is SQIVND (reference sequence). The CDR3 nucleotides are TGTGCCAGTAGTATAATCGGGACAGTGATGAACACTGAAGCTTTCTTT. The encoded protein is CASSIIGTVMNTEAFF.

This CDR3 is CASSSFRTSGSYEQYF. As DNA, the CDR3 is TGTGCCAGCAGTTCCTTCCGGACTAGCGGGAGCTACGAGCAGTACTTC. The J gene is TRBJ2-7, the V gene TRBV6-5; 13 bases map to TRBD2. Germline V gene data show CDR1 as MNHEY and CDR2 as SVGAGI. This CDR3 region has 16 residues. With 4 bases clipped from V and 3 bases from J, the junction kept 6 bases outside the gene matches.

This clone appeared once. The V and J genes are TRBV5-6 and TRBJ1-2; 12 bases agree with TRBD1. The length of the CDR3 is 15 residues. J gave up 2 bases and V 3 bases, and 2 bases lay outside the gene matches. From germline, CDR1 is SGHDT and CDR2 YYEEEE. The CDR3 here is CASSSGTGGNYGYTF. CDR3 nucleotide sequence: TGTGCCAGCAGCTCCGGGACAGGGGGCAACTATGGCTACACCTTC.

The rearrangement uses TRBV5-6 and TRBJ1-3; TRBD1 might be the D (5 bases). The V and J ends lost 2 bases and 5 bases respectively, with 14 bases between them. Germline V gene lookup returns CDR1 SGHDT and CDR2 YYEEEE. The CDR3 extends over 15 amino acids. CDR3 sequence: CASSLSTGSRNTIYF. CDR3 in DNA: TGTGCCAGCAGCTTAAGCACAGGTTCCCGAAACACCATATATTTT.

In its sample, this clone was seen a few times. V and J are TRBV5-1 and TRBJ2-1, with D possibly being TRBD2 (6 bases). The CDR3 totals 13 residues. Germline CDR1 reads SGHRS; CDR2 reads YFSETQ. V was pared by 1 base and J by 8 bases, with 10 bases between. The CDR3 sequence: CASSLTSRDEQFF. CDR3 coding DNA: TGCGCCAGCAGCTTGACTAGCCGGGATGAGCAGTTCTTC.

This chain joins TRBV7-9 and TRBJ1-6; D unclear. The CDR3 runs 14 residues. Germline CDR1 is SEHNR and CDR2 is FQNEAQ (reference sequence). Trimming pared 1 base from V and 3 bases from J, leaving 4 bases between. This CDR3 reads CASSLGHYNSPLHF. The CDR3 DNA reads TGTGCCAGCAGCTTAGGACACTATAATTCACCCCTCCACTTT. Combining the CDR3 with reference TRBV7-9 and TRBJ1-6 gives the whole variable domain DTGVSQNPRHKITKRGQNVTFRCDPISEHNRLYWYRQTLGQGPEFLTYFQNEAQLEKSRLLSDRFSAERPKGSFSTLEIQRTEQGDSAMYLCASSLGHYNSPLHFGNGTRLTVT.

The V gene is TRBV28, the J gene TRBJ1-1; D call uncertain. The CDR3 length is 14 residues. Trimming cost V 6 bases and J 3 bases, with 14 bases left between them. The germline gives CDR1 MDHEN, CDR2 SYDVKM. The CDR3 DNA follows: TGTGCCAGCAGCATGACGAGGAGAGACACTGAAGCTTTCTTT. Amino acids: CASSMTRRDTEAFF.

The rearrangement joins TRBV5-8 to TRBJ2-7, with 8 bases identical to TRBD2. V trimming: 0 bases; J trimming: 3 bases; junction bases outside the gene matches: 8. The CDR3 is 16 amino acids. Germline V gene data show CDR1 as SGHTS and CDR2 as YDEGEE. CDR3 sequence (DNA): TGTGCCAGCAGCTTGGTACTCGGAGCGGGAGTCTACGAGCAGTACTTC. Its protein is CASSLVLGAGVYEQYF.